These 18 T cell receptor beta chains came from one sample sequenced in a study of beta chain features in type 1 diabetes. Study-level points and caveats: Shorter TCRB CDR3s, moderately but significantly so, marked every one of the four CD4+ subsets in Type 1 diabetes patients.

Which antigens these TCRs recognize remains unknown. Sequenced material consisted of expressed TCRB transcripts (all of the isolated RNA was reverse transcribed). Clones were sequenced by immunoSEQ multiplex PCR, and TCRdb holds only the in-frame ones, with some missing. Among around 650,000 clones listed, 12% were seen once. Sequenced sample: naive CD4+ T cells from blood. The receptor source for this set is a man under 40 with type 1 diabetes.

This chain links TRBV4-3 with TRBJ2-2; D gene unclear. The CDR3 has 15 residues. Germline values: CDR1 LGHNA, CDR2 YSLEER. V dropped 0 bases and J dropped 6 bases, with 11 bases sitting between them. This CDR3 reads CASSQEILGSGELFF. The CDR3 coding sequence is TGCGCCAGCAGCCAAGAGATTTTGGGCTCCGGGGAGCTGTTTTTT.

This clone was picked up a small number of times. The gene calls are TRBV6-6 and TRBJ2-3; D unresolved. Trimming shortened V by 7 bases and J by 2 bases, and 16 bases separated the two germline ends. The germline V gene has CDR1 MNHNY and CDR2 SVGAGI (reference sequence). There are 15 residues in the CDR3. The CDR3 DNA follows: TGTGCCAGCACCGCCGACTCGCGGTTCACAGATACGCAGTATTTT. Protein: CASTADSRFTDTQYF.

This clone turned up a few times. The V gene is TRBV7-9, the J gene TRBJ1-2; D gene unclear. CDR3 length equals 13 residues. V was trimmed by 6 bases and J by 4 bases, leaving 12 bases between them. Germline values: CDR1 SEHNR, CDR2 FQNEAQ (reference sequence). The CDR3 protein is CASRAEGVYGYTF. The CDR3 bases are TGTGCCAGCAGGGCCGAGGGTGTCTATGGCTACACCTTC. Full variable domain (remainder filled in from reference TRBV7-9 and TRBJ1-2): DTGVSQNPRHKITKRGQNVTFRCDPISEHNRLYWYRQTLGQGPEFLTYFQNEAQLEKSRLLSDRFSAERPKGSFSTLEIQRTEQGDSAMYLCASRAEGVYGYTFGSGTRLTVV.

This clone has just a few counts. V usage is TRBV4-3 and J usage is TRBJ1-4; D possibly corresponds to TRBD1 (6 bases). The germline V and J ends were trimmed by 0 bases and 6 bases, with 11 bases remaining between them. The CDR3 runs 15 residues. Germline V CDR1 and CDR2: LGHNA, YSLEER. The DNA of the CDR3 is TGCGCCAGCAGCCAAGAACGGGGGCTAGATGAAAAACTGTTTTTT. Amino acids: CASSQERGLDEKLFF.

V usage is TRBV18 and J usage is TRBJ1-2; possibly TRBD1 for D (6 bases). The CDR3 sequence is 13 residues long. Trimming left V 3 bases short and J 6 bases short, with 11 bases between. CDR1 KGHSH and CDR2 LQKENI come from the germline V gene. The CDR3 DNA reads TGTGCCAGCTCACCTTACAGGGATAATGGCTACACCTTC. It encodes CASSPYRDNGYTF.

The CDR3, as DNA: TGTGCCAGCAGCTTAGAGGTGCTTGAGCAGTTCTTC. Amino acids: CASSLEVLEQFF. V gene TRBV7-9 combines with J gene TRBJ2-1, with D hard to call. Germline values: CDR1 SEHNR, CDR2 FQNEAQ (reference sequence). Trimming took off 1 base at V and 9 bases at J, with 7 bases between the two ends. There are 12 residues in the CDR3.

This clone was picked up a small number of times. This sample includes further DNA sequences coding for the same CDR3. The gene calls are TRBV7-9 and TRBJ1-5; D gene unclear. Germline lookup yields CDR1 SEHNR and CDR2 FQNEAQ (reference sequence). Trimming stripped 5 bases from V and 1 base from J, with 3 bases between. The CDR3 consists of 12 residues. The CDR3 DNA sequence: TGTGCCAGCAGCCTGAGCAATCAGCCCCAGCATTTT. Protein product: CASSLSNQPQHF. Full variable domain (missing parts from reference TRBV7-9 and TRBJ1-5): DTGVSQNPRHKITKRGQNVTFRCDPISEHNRLYWYRQTLGQGPEFLTYFQNEAQLEKSRLLSDRFSAERPKGSFSTLEIQRTEQGDSAMYLCASSLSNQPQHFGDGTRLSIL.

This clone has just a few counts. The V and J genes are TRBV11-2 and TRBJ1-5, with unresolved D. Trimming took 3 bases from V and 0 from J, leaving 9 bases between them. Germline V CDR1 and CDR2: SGHAT, FQNNGV. This CDR3 has 15 amino acids. CDR3 sequence reads: CASSFSYLSNQPQHF. CDR3 coding DNA: TGTGCCAGCAGCTTTTCCTATCTTAGCAATCAGCCCCAGCATTTT.

This clone was found a few times. This rearrangement joins TRBV7-2 to TRBJ2-7, with D perhaps given as TRBD1 or TRBD2 (5 bases each). Trimming took 5 bases from V and 4 from J, leaving 18 bases between them. Germline CDR1 SGHTA, CDR2 FQGNSA. The length of the CDR3 is 15 residues. The CDR3 nucleotides are TGTGCCAGCAGCCTAAGCTCCGGGACGGAATACGAGCAGTACTTC. Translating it yields CASSLSSGTEYEQYF.

The chain recombines TRBV7-9 with TRBJ2-2, with no clear D. This CDR3 spans 13 amino acids. Trimming cost V 5 bases and J 5 bases, with 9 bases left between them. The V gene's germline CDR1 is SEHNR and CDR2 FQNEAQ (reference sequence). This CDR3 is CASSPMATGELFF. CDR3 DNA: TGTGCCAGCAGCCCGATGGCTACCGGGGAGCTGTTTTTT. Full variable domain (remainder filled in from reference TRBV7-9 and TRBJ2-2): DTGVSQNPRHKITKRGQNVTFRCDPISEHNRLYWYRQTLGQGPEFLTYFQNEAQLEKSRLLSDRFSAERPKGSFSTLEIQRTEQGDSAMYLCASSPMATGELFFGEGSRLTVL.

This clone has just a few counts. Other DNA sequences in this specimen translate into the identical CDR3. The chain carries TRBV13 and TRBJ1-3; perhaps TRBD1 as D (6 bases). This CDR3 has 15 residues. Germline V lookup: CDR1 PRHDT, CDR2 FYEKMQ (reference sequence). The V gene lost 5 bases and the J gene lost 4 bases, with 15 bases spanning the gap. CDR3 coding DNA: TGTGCCAGCAGCCTCCCGGGGGGCCCGGGAAACACCATATATTTT. It yields the protein CASSLPGGPGNTIYF.

This clone has more than one count but fewer than ten. The chain carries TRBV9 and TRBJ2-7, with 7 bases matching TRBD2. V was clipped by 0 bases and J by 6 bases; unmatched bases: 6. In germline, CDR1 is SGDLS, CDR2 YYNGEE. This CDR3 has 14 amino acids. The CDR3 DNA is TGTGCCAGCAGCGTAGAAGCGGGGCGCCCCGAGCAGTACTTC. This gives the protein CASSVEAGRPEQYF.

The chain has TRBV12-5 and TRBJ1-1; D uncertain. Looked up from germline, CDR1 is LGHNT and CDR2 is FRNRAP. This CDR3 spans 12 amino acids. The germline V and J ends were trimmed by 0 bases and 5 bases, with 4 bases remaining between them. CDR3: CASGLVGTEAFF. The DNA of the CDR3 is TGTGCTAGTGGTTTGGTTGGGACTGAAGCTTTCTTT.

The sample holds one count of this clone. V is TRBV7-9 and J is TRBJ1-2; no clear D. The V and J ends lost 1 base and 6 bases respectively, with 9 bases between them. Germline V gene data show CDR1 as SEHNR and CDR2 as FQNEAQ (reference sequence). The CDR3 totals 13 residues. Here the CDR3 reads CASSLDRDNGYTF. In DNA, the CDR3 is TGTGCCAGCAGCTTAGATCGGGATAATGGCTACACCTTC.

The chain carries TRBV6-4 and TRBJ2-1; 12 bases match TRBD2. Germline values: CDR1 MRHNA, CDR2 SNTAGT. V lost 3 bases, J lost 4 bases, and 1 base stayed unmatched. The CDR3 loop spans 15 amino acids. CDR3: CASSEGLAGYNEQFF. CDR3 nucleotides: TGTGCCAGCAGTGAAGGACTAGCGGGGTACAATGAGCAGTTCTTC.

As regards this clone: Distinct nucleotide sequences in the sample also encode this CDR3. The chain recombines TRBV7-9 with TRBJ1-1; D possibly corresponds to TRBD1 (5 bases). Germline CDR1 reads SEHNR; CDR2 reads FQNEAQ (reference sequence). The CDR3 is 12 amino acids. V was pared by 5 bases and J by 7 bases, with 11 bases between. The CDR3 reads CASSPTGLEAFF. The DNA of the CDR3 is TGTGCCAGCAGCCCCACGGGGCTTGAAGCTTTCTTT.

The chain joins TRBV2 to TRBJ1-5; the D is unclear. The CDR3 is made up of 15 amino acids. The V and J ends lost 6 bases and 6 bases respectively, with 18 bases between them. Germline lookup yields CDR1 SNHLY and CDR2 FYNNEI. CDR3 loop: CASRSDDSGIQPQHF. CDR3 nucleotides: TGTGCCAGCAGAAGTGACGATTCGGGCATTCAGCCCCAGCATTTT.

V is TRBV14 and J is TRBJ1-2, with unresolved D. V was cut by 0 bases and J by 4 bases, with 6 bases left in between. The CDR3 covers 13 residues. CDR1 SGHDN and CDR2 FVKESK come from the germline V gene. The CDR3: CASSQDPFYGYTF. In DNA form, the CDR3 reads TGTGCCAGCAGCCAAGACCCTTTCTATGGCTACACCTTC.